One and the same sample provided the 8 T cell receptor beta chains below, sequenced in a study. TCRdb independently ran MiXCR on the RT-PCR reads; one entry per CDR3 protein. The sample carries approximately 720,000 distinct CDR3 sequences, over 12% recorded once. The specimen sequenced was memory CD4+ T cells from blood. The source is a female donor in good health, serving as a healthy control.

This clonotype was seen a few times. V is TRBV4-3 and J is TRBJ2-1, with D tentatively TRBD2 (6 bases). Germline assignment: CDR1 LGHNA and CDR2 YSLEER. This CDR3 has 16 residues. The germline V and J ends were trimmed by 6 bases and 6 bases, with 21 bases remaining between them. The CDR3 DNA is TGCGCCAGCAGAAACGGCCGGGGGAGTTTGAGCAATGAGCAGTTCTTC. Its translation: CASRNGRGSLSNEQFF.

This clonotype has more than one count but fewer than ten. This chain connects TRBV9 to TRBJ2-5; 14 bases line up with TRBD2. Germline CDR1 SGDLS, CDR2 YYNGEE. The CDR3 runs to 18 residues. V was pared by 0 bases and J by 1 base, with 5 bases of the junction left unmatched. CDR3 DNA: TGTGCCAGCAGCGTAGGGACTAGCGGGGGGACCATCCAAGAGACCCAGTACTTC. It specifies CASSVGTSGGTIQETQYF.

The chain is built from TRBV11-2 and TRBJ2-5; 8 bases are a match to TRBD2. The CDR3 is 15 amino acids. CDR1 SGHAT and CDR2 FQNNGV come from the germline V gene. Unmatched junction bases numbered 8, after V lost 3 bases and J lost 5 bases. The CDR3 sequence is CASSFDAGGAETQYF. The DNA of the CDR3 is TGTGCCAGCAGCTTCGACGCGGGGGGCGCGGAGACCCAGTACTTC.

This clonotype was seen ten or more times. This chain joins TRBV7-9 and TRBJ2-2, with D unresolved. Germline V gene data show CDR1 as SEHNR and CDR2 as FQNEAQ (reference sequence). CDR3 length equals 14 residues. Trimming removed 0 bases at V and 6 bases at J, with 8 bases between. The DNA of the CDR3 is TGTGCCAGCAGCTTAGCGGGTTTTTCCGGGGAGCTGTTTTTT. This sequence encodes CASSLAGFSGELFF. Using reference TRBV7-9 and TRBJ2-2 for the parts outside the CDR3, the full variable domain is DTGVSQNPRHKITKRGQNVTFRCDPISEHNRLYWYRQTLGQGPEFLTYFQNEAQLEKSRLLSDRFSAERPKGSFSTLEIQRTEQGDSAMYLCASSLAGFSGELFFGEGSRLTVL.

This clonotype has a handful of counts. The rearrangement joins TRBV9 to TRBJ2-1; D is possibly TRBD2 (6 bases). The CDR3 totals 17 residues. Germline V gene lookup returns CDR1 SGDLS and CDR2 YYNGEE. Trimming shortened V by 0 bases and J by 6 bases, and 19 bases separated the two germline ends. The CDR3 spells CASSVGWRGTMVNEQFF. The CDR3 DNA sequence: TGTGCCAGCAGCGTAGGGTGGAGGGGCACGATGGTCAATGAGCAGTTCTTC.

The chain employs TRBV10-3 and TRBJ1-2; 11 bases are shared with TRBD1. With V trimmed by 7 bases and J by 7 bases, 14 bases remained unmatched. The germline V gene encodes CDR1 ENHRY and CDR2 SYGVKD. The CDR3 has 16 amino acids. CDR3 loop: CAITPGQGASFGGYTF. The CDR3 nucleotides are TGTGCCATCACGCCCGGACAGGGGGCGAGCTTTGGTGGCTACACCTTC.

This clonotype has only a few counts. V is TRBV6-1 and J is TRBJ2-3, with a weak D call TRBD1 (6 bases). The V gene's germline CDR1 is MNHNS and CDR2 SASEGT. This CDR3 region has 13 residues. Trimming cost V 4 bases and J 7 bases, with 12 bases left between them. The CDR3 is CASSVPGANTQYF. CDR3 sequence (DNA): TGTGCCAGCAGTGTCCCAGGGGCAAATACGCAGTATTTT.

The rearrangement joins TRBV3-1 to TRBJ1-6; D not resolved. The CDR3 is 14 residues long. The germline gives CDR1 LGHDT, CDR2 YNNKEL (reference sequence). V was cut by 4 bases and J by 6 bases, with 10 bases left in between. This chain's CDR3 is CASSPDGFNSPLHF. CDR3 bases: TGTGCCAGCAGCCCGGACGGATTTAATTCACCCCTCCACTTT.